This entry lists 5 T cell receptor beta chains sequenced from one sample in a study of blood T cell repertoires in COVID-19. The protocol was immunoSEQ multiplex PCR, while the TCRdb copy is restricted to in-frame clones and leaves out a portion. The profile shows 150,000 to 180,000 clones, 80% to 90% of them singletons. The specimen was PBMCs or T cells enriched from blood (not recorded which). The receptors originated from a man aged 50 or older who had recovered from COVID-19.

This sequence joins TRBV9 and TRBJ1-5; D ambiguous. The V end was cut by 0 bases, the J end by 4 bases, with 26 bases between. The CDR3 contains 20 residues. Germline V lookup: CDR1 SGDLS, CDR2 YYNGEE. The CDR3 is CASSVVVGSPSRVVNQPQHF. As DNA, the CDR3 is TGTGCCAGCAGCGTAGTAGTGGGGAGCCCTTCTCGCGTAGTAAATCAGCCCCAGCATTTT.

The chain couples TRBV2 to TRBJ2-7; unclear D gene. CDR3 length equals 14 residues. Trimming removed 4 bases at V and 4 bases at J, with 14 bases between. CDR1 SNHLY and CDR2 FYNNEI come from the germline V gene. The CDR3 spells CASSVGQVLYEQYF. Here the CDR3 DNA reads TGTGCCAGCAGTGTCGGCCAGGTCCTATACGAGCAGTACTTC.

The J gene is TRBJ2-2, the V gene TRBV27; TRBD1 is a possible D gene (5 bases). Germline V CDR1 and CDR2: MNHEY, SMNVEV (reference sequence). There are 16 residues in the CDR3. With 4 bases removed from V and 2 bases from J, the gap between germline ends came to 14 bases. The CDR3 nucleotides read TGTGCCAGCAGTTATCGGGCAGGGCGCAACACCGGGGAGCTGTTTTTT. The encoded protein is CASSYRAGRNTGELFF.

The rearrangement joins TRBV2 to TRBJ1-1; 7 bases map to TRBD1. Germline lookup yields CDR1 SNHLY and CDR2 FYNNEI. This CDR3 comprises 14 residues. The ends lost 7 bases at V and 0 bases at J; junction bases unmatched: 5. The CDR3 here is CASTQGQVNTEAFF. In DNA, the CDR3 is TGTGCCAGCACGCAAGGACAGGTGAACACTGAAGCTTTCTTT.

The CDR3 nucleotides read TGTGCCAGCAGTTACTCGGGGCGTGGCTACACCTTC. It codes for CASSYSGRGYTF. The chain joins TRBV6-2 or TRBV6-3 to TRBJ1-2, with a tentative D call TRBD1 (5 bases). Germline values: CDR1 MNHEY, CDR2 SVGEGT. The CDR3 loop spans 12 amino acids. V gave up 0 bases and J gave up 7 bases, with 6 bases separating them.